Shown below are 4 T cell receptor beta chains from a single sample sequenced in a study of CD4 T cells in relation to SARS-CoV-2 and coronaviruses. Repertoires were generated with immunoSEQ multiplex PCR, while TCRdb's copy carries only in-frame clones and drops some. The table records tens of thousands of clones, 70% to 80% of them present only once. CD4+ T cells from unexposed donors were obtained before the COVID-19 pandemic (2011-2018). Isolation of CD4+ T cells took place after approximately 10 days in culture. No antigens are known for them. Sequenced material: CD4+ T cells from PBMCs, cultured in vitro. The receptor set was obtained from a human donor in good health.

J is TRBJ2-1 and V is TRBV19; 7 nucleotides align to TRBD1. The V segment lost 5 bases and the J segment 5 bases; nucleotides outside the gene matches: 9. Germline V gives CDR1 LNHDA, CDR2 SQIVND (reference sequence). The CDR3 has 15 amino acids. CDR3 protein: CASSLGTAIDNEQFF. The CDR3 bases are TGTGCCAGTAGTCTCGGGACAGCCATCGACAATGAGCAGTTCTTC.

The chain links TRBV7-3 to TRBJ2-5; D may match TRBD1 or TRBD2 (5 bases each). Trimming cost V 1 base and J 4 bases, with 13 bases left between them. The CDR3 runs 15 residues. Germline V gene data show CDR1 as SGHTA and CDR2 as FQGTGA. CDR3 sequence reads: CASSLNSGRGETQYF. DNA for the CDR3: TGTGCCAGCAGCTTAAATTCGGGGCGAGGAGAGACCCAGTACTTC. The entire variable domain, with the rest obtained from reference TRBV7-3 and TRBJ2-5, is as follows: GAGVSQTPSNKVTEKGKYVELRCDPISGHTALYWYRQSLGQGPEFLIYFQGTGAADDSGLPNDRFFAVRPEGSVSTLKIQRTERGDSAVYLCASSLNSGRGETQYFGPGTRLLVL.

This chain connects TRBV18 to TRBJ2-2, with D possibly TRBD2 on 6 matching bases. The length of the CDR3 is 18 residues. Germline V gene sequence: CDR1 KGHSH, CDR2 LQKENI. V lost 4 bases to trimming and J lost 1 base, with 19 bases between them. The CDR3 coding sequence is TGTGCCAGCTCACGGGACTCCGGGACGGTGAGGAACACCGGGGAGCTGTTTTTT. This codes for CASSRDSGTVRNTGELFF.

This clone was seen only once. The chain has TRBV5-6 and TRBJ2-6; D call uncertain. The CDR3 has 16 residues. V lost 1 base and J lost 1, with 9 bases in between. Germline CDR1 SGHDT, CDR2 YYEEEE. The CDR3 DNA reads TGTGCCAGCAGCTTGTTTGCGAGATCTGGGGCCAACGTCCTGACTTTC. This encodes CASSLFARSGANVLTF. The full variable domain, rest sourced from reference TRBV5-6 and TRBJ2-6, is DAGVTQSPTHLIKTRGQQVTLRCSPKSGHDTVSWYQQALGQGPQFIFQYYEEEERQRGNFPDRFSGHQFPNYSSELNVNALLLGDSALYLCASSLFARSGANVLTFGAGSRLTVL.